This T cell receptor (beta chain) is from a study of cytomegalovirus exposure and HLA in healthy donors listed by TCRdb under 2017. With regard to the full study: In an earlier analysis of several hundred of the donors, 276 Gb of sequence data and 90 million to 120 million unique TCR beta sequences from roughly 200 million T cells were reported. Of the roughly 400 genotyped donors, 75% to 85% were placed in the genetic ancestry cluster associated with self-reported Caucasian donors. HLA typing covered class I and class II loci at four-digit resolution. The number of donors typed differed by locus, with roughly 620-630 for A, B, C, DRB1 and DQB1, more than 500 for DQA1, 606 for DPA1, and around 430 for DPB1. The study profiled the T cell repertoires of 500 to 800 subjects by immunosequencing and related them to cytomegalovirus serostatus. In a later analysis, previously published TCR beta repertoires from 550 to 700 donors were re-analyzed and high-resolution HLA genotyping was added so that TCR occurrence patterns could be studied. An earlier analysis of more than 450 of the donors used high-throughput TCR beta sequencing to judge whether each TCR beta V gene segment behaved as functional or pseudogenic. A few DR-DQ haplotypes were treated as single units for association and clustering because of strong linkage in the cohort. A later genetic analysis used genome-wide SNP genotypes for about 55% of the 666 donors, treating that subset as a discovery cohort. Donor age, sex, ethnicity and CMV serostatus were compiled together with the repertoire data. Rather than using new phenotypic data, the later analysis identified candidate immune exposures from TCR beta sequences and from how often those sequences occurred across donors. Every repertoire in the discovery cohort had been generated on one and the same sequencing platform. Besides the first cohort of 666 subjects, a separate validation cohort made up of roughly 130 different subjects was used. An early release covering just under 650 HLA-typed donors comprised approximately 300 gigabases of sequencing data and tens of millions of unique TCR sequences. The study combined high-throughput TCR immunosequencing, statistical association of individual TCRs with disease status, and machine learning to predict cytomegalovirus infection status. Among several hundred genotyped donors of the cohort, an average of around 220,000 unique TCR beta nucleotide sequences was sequenced per donor, of which about 19% were non-productive. The study aimed to test whether cataloging public T cell receptors could reveal signatures of past pathogen exposure.

Libraries were made using the immunoSEQ multiplex PCR assay. The multiplex PCR relied on a mix of 60 forward primers for TCR Vbeta segments and 13 reverse primers for TCR Jbeta segments. The CDR3 region of rearranged TCR beta genes was amplified from genomic DNA with a multiplex PCR assay. Amplified TCR beta libraries were sequenced as 87-base-pair reads on the Illumina HiSeq System. Regarding the original processing steps: A later analysis counted 65 million to 90 million unique TCR beta chains across the 690 or so repertoires, and approximately 11 million of these chains were shared by at least two donors. Raw reads were error-corrected and collapsed into unique sequences with a nearest-neighbor algorithm that merged closely related sequences to remove PCR and sequencing errors. Alignment of CDR3 sequences to IMGT reference sequences was used to assign V, D and J gene segments. For a sequence to be retained, a match of at least six nucleotides to both a V gene segment and a J gene segment was required. Rearrangements were called productive when the CDR3 lacked stop codons and stayed in frame with V and J; all others were non-productive. CDR3 was defined according to IMGT convention as the region running from the second conserved V-encoded cysteine to the conserved J-encoded phenylalanine. The earlier analysis of 500 to 600 of the donors excluded sequences that lacked an unambiguous match to a single V gene segment. In an earlier analysis of 450 to 700 of the donors, V segments were called functional above 56.7% productive rearrangements and were called segregating when the between-donor standard deviation exceeded 5%. A statistical classification framework was built for diagnosing cytomegalovirus status from the catalog of TCR beta chain sequences. In a later analysis, TCR nucleotide sequences were compared against IMGT/GENE-DB human TR gene sequences so that V and J genes could be assigned. The TCRdist pipeline was used in a later analysis to assign CDR3 sequences and most-parsimonious VDJ recombination scenarios. A later analysis defined each TCR beta chain by its CDR3 amino acid sequence plus V-gene family, and excluded reads lacking a unique V-gene family. A later analysis removed 600 or so highly shared, low-generation-probability nucleotide sequences to deal with suspected cross-contamination and a sequencing artifact. For each public chain, a later analysis derived a clonal expansion index from normalized ranks of inferred template counts within each repertoire. A later analysis computed generation probabilities with a VDJ recombination model fitted to out-of-frame rearrangements, and checked the results against IGoR. In a later analysis, hypergeometric tests were used to score TCR-TCR, TCR-HLA and TCR-CMV co-occurrence, with a repertoire-size bias correction applied to TCR pairs. False discovery rates were estimated in a later analysis by permuting HLA or CMV assignments 20 times. In a later analysis, co-occurring TCRs were grouped using DBSCAN, with TCRdist sequence similarity added in when clustering inside HLA-allele-positive subsets. For co-occurrence clustering, repertoires with fewer than 30,000 or more than 120,000 public chains were excluded, along with 4 to 6 repertoires with anomalous nucleotide sharing. Entries here come from immuneACCESS through TCRdb and include only in-frame sequences with V and J called. Some clones fail to appear in such tables; in the studies checked, an unresolved V gene covers under half of the shortfall, and the cause of the remainder is unknown. Clone size and V and J calls were adopted from that table, with D and trimming inferred from the DNA. This sample holds about 130,000 clones; roughly 62% were observed only once. In total, the top ten clones hold approximately 1.5% of the sample.

In total, 600 or so healthy bone marrow donors made up the cohort. At the time of sampling, all cohort members were nominally healthy, though unrecorded immune exposures were likely present. The donor tested CMV seropositive and was one of the 289 seropositive cohort members. A peripheral blood sample was collected from each donor, and TCR beta sequencing was performed on peripheral blood mononuclear cells. The Qiagen DNeasy Blood Extraction Kit was used to extract genomic DNA from the blood cell samples. Regarding this clone: The target of this receptor is not known. No much larger clone exists at a distance of one base, and base qualities are not known.

The paper's findings and limits, for the study overall: According to a later analysis, TCR association rates differed among HLA loci, with DRB1 alleles showing the most associated TCRs and HLA-C alleles showing the fewest. V-gene and J-gene trimming of TCR beta chains was associated with a missense DCLRE1C variant in a later genetic analysis, and the association was replicated in an independent cohort. The sequencing pipeline was judged likely to have produced a cluster of highly shared sequence variants as a technical artifact. In a later analysis, some 17,000 TCR beta sequences were associated with specific HLA alleles at a false discovery rate of 0.05. In a later genetic analysis, fewer N-insertions in productive TCRs were reported among donors in an Asian-associated ancestry cluster than the roughly 640-donor mean. Because the 87-base-pair reads could not distinguish some IMGT-functional V segments, including TRBV6-2 and TRBV6-3, those segments were excluded. In a later analysis, several top co-occurrence clusters were reported to appear linked to parvovirus B19, influenza, CMV and Epstein-Barr virus. The cohort was sequenced for TCR beta chains only, and without alpha or paired-chain data the features that could be detected were limited. In an earlier analysis of under 600 of the donors, most TCR beta V segments were observed in productive rearrangements about 87% or about 30% of the time, broadly matching IMGT annotations. The classifier was reported to diagnose cytomegalovirus status with high specificity and sensitivity in both the original cohort and the validation cohort. When HLA alleles, especially DR and DQ, strongly co-occurred, attributing TCR associations to individual alleles was difficult. Compared with equally common non-associated chains, HLA-associated TCR beta chains in a later analysis were more clonally expanded and had lower generation probabilities. A further reported finding was that TCR beta sequences accurately predicted the HLA-A and HLA-B alleles for most subjects in the first cohort. Because HLA typing was missing for some donors at each locus, association tests included only the typed subset. In vitro tests confirmed that three of the cytomegalovirus-associated TCR beta chains recognize cytomegalovirus antigens. The study listed 150 to 200 TCR beta chains as associated with cytomegalovirus. Because counts were too low, about 18 rarely observed V segments, including chromosome 9 orphons, were left out of the earlier analysis of 500 to 650 of the donors. The presence/absence analyses assumed that sequencing depth was roughly uniform across donors, and that assumption may not be true. According to a later analysis, most CMV-associated TCR beta chains appeared to be HLA-restricted, and the HLA associations seemed to be driven largely by CMV exposure. The only immune exposure information available for the cohort was CMV serostatus. Most TCR sequences were observed very rarely across donors, whereas some public TCRs were present in many individuals. Linkage disequilibrium might explain the correlated functional status among segregating V segments, but an unknown experimental factor could not be ruled out. It was suggested by the authors that the approach could potentially be generalized to other disease states and immunological phenotypes.

Inclusive of the bounding cysteine and phenylalanine, the CDR3 is 14 residues long. Here the CDR3 DNA is all that survives: 42 bases in frame from base 1. Trimming takes 0 bases off V and 6 bases off J; junction bases not matched to a gene: 1. Per the germline V gene (reference sequence), SEHNR is the CDR1 and FQNEAQ is the CDR2. The sequence was collected from a man younger than 45 in good health and CMV-seropositive. The chain employs TRBV7-9 and TRBJ2-2; 7 central bases correspond to TRBD1. The sequenced material came from PBMCs. The sequence in DNA is TGTGCCAGCAGCTTAGCGACAGGGTCCGGGGAGCTGTTTTTT. Its translation is CASSLATGSGELFF.